This T cell receptor (beta chain) emerged from a study of blood T cell repertoires in COVID-19. Trimming pared 3 bases from V and 7 bases from J, leaving 17 bases between. Germline V gives CDR1 KGHDR, CDR2 SFDVKD. The CDR3 spans 16 residues. Assay used: immunoSEQ multiplex PCR; TCRdb lists only in-frame clones, some missing. Found here are some 190,000 clones, 65% to 80% of them singletons; the top ten hold roughly a sixth. The receptor was derived from a woman aged 45-60 years with acute COVID-19. The chain couples TRBV24-1 to TRBJ1-4, with D possibly TRBD1 on 6 matching bases. Sequencing used PBMCs or T cells enriched from blood (not recorded which). The CDR3 DNA reads as TGTGCCACCAGTGATACAGCACAGGGTGGATTTGAAAAACTGTTTTTT. It specifies CATSDTAQGGFEKLFF.